The sequence of this T cell receptor (beta chain) was determined in a study of T cells in placental villitis. Regarding the research as a whole: The study compared placental TCR-beta repertoires across villitis of unknown etiology, gestational-age-matched unaffected controls, and infectious villitis to test an allograft-versus-infection hypothesis. What the authors observed across the whole study: Higher CMV-specific clone frequencies were found in infectious CMV cases than in villitis of unknown etiology (approximately 0.01 vs 0.00094), and no difference in CMV-specific clone frequencies was seen between villitis of unknown etiology and controls. Paraffin blocks contained small amounts of decidua, so some captured T cells, especially in controls, may have been decidual rather than villous infiltrates. With bulk tissue sequencing, helper, regulatory or cytotoxic T cells could not be distinguished, nor could maternal versus fetal T cells, and gamma-delta receptors were excluded.

CDR1 and CDR2, looked up from the germline V gene, are MGHDK and SYGVNS. Trimming takes 1 base from V and 6 bases from J, and the germline ends sit 13 bases apart. The CDR3 covers 15 residues, taking in both the cysteine and the phenylalanine. Kept here is only the CDR3 DNA, which spans 45 bases and is read in frame from base 1. The immunoSEQ v4 bias-controlled multiplex PCR assay, performed blinded to group allocation, was used to amplify TCR-beta CDR3 regions from genomic DNA. To estimate the quantities of nucleated cells and T cells in each sample, reference gene primers were included together with the TCR-beta primers. Sequencing of the libraries was performed on an Illumina MiSeq with a 100-cycle paired-end protocol. In the original analysis: Diversity and richness were calculated in immunoSEQ Analyzer software, with richness determined by iChao1 and clonality derived from Pielou evenness and Shannon diversity (0-1, with higher values meaning less diverse). Using confidence 3 and substitution 2, CDR3 amino acid sequences together with their V/J genes were queried against VDJdb for CMV, EBV and influenza A specificities. The Morisita-Horn index was used to assess TCR-beta amino acid clonotype overlap between villitis of unknown etiology, infectious villitis and control repertoires. TCRdb's version of the immuneACCESS table is confined to in-frame rearrangements and falls short of the full clone set. An unresolved V gene accounts for under half of the shortfall where checked; the remainder is of unknown origin. The D gene and trimming were derived from the DNA, and the V and J assignments and clone size from that table. This sample gives about 2,500 clones in total; around four fifths of them show up just once. The top ten hold around 48% of the sample.

The five infectious villitis placentae, four with confirmed cytomegalovirus and one with Toxoplasma gondii, were included without being matched to the other groups. The mothers in the infectious villitis group were younger, carried smaller fetuses, and either delivered preterm or experienced intrauterine demise in two cases. After delivery, the placentae were collected and evaluated both grossly and histologically, and only then was archival tissue selected. Five 10-micron scrolls were cut from each FFPE block, and DNA was isolated using the AllPrep DNA/RNA FFPE Tissue kit. NanoDrop was used to check DNA concentration and purity, while a Bioanalyzer was used to assess RNA quality. Details on this clone: Its antigen is unknown. Qualities for individual bases were not recorded, and no much larger clone is one base off.

The chain joins TRBV25-1 to TRBJ2-1; possibly the D gene is TRBD2, per 5 matching bases. This clonotype originated in a human patient with infectious villitis; the placental T cells may come from both mother and fetus. The sample taken for sequencing was placental tissue containing maternal and fetal cells. The DNA is as follows: TGTGCCAGCAGTGAATGGACGGGAATGATCAATGAGCAGTTCTTC. Its coded protein is CASSEWTGMINEQFF.